This T cell receptor (beta chain) was identified during a study of blood T cell repertoires in COVID-19. The wider study: The United States, Italy and Spain provided the acute and convalescent COVID-19 samples. PBMCs, B-cell-depleted T cells, or T cells provided the cDNA or gDNA that made up the material.

Only in-frame clones appear in the TCRdb table, and some are missing; sequencing was by immunoSEQ multiplex PCR. The sample shows 35,000 to 45,000 clones, 79% of them seen only once. CDR3 length: 14 amino acids. V was shortened by 1 base and J by 2 bases, with 11 bases between the two germline ends. The germline gives CDR1 GTSNPN, CDR2 SVGIG (reference sequence). The clonotype originates from a woman older than 75 with acute or convalescent COVID-19. Sequenced sample: peripheral blood. This chain uses TRBV30 with TRBJ2-5, with D possibly TRBD2 on 5 matching bases. CDR3 sequence: CAWSAPDSQETQYF. The CDR3 nucleotides are TGTGCCTGGAGTGCCCCGGACTCTCAAGAGACCCAGTACTTC.